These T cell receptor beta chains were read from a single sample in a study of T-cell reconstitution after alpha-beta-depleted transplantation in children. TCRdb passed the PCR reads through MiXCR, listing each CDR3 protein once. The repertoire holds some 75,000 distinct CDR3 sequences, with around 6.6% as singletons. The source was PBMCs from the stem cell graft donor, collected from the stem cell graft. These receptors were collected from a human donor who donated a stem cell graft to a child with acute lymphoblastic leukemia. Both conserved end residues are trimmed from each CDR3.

CDR3 protein: SARGAGEQF; V gene: TRBV20-1; J gene: TRBJ2-1
CDR3 protein: ASNRGGFNTEAF; V gene: TRBV12-3/TRBV12-4; J gene: TRBJ1-1
CDR3 protein: ASVGGRTGNTIY; V gene: TRBV2; J gene: TRBJ1-3
CDR3 protein: SAREDRDNEQF; V gene: TRBV20-1; J gene: TRBJ2-1
CDR3 protein: ASSLWDYGYT; V gene: TRBV11-2; J gene: TRBJ1-2
CDR3 protein: SVELQSSGNTIY; V gene: TRBV29-1; J gene: TRBJ1-3
CDR3 protein: SAAGTARSPMSNEKLF; V gene: TRBV20-1; J gene: TRBJ1-4
CDR3 protein: ASSQTGFSNEKLF; V gene: TRBV4-3; J gene: TRBJ1-4
CDR3 protein: ASSPRGGSEKLF; V gene: TRBV3-1; J gene: TRBJ1-4
CDR3 protein: SARLVGETQY; V gene: TRBV20-1; J gene: TRBJ2-5
CDR3 protein: SADLGQGASNIQY; V gene: TRBV29-1; J gene: TRBJ2-4
CDR3 protein: ASSVVPGQGSYNEQF; V gene: TRBV9; J gene: TRBJ2-1